This T cell receptor beta chain is drawn from a study of CD8 T cells in ankylosing spondylitis. V was trimmed by 1 base and J by 6 bases, leaving 9 bases between them. CDR1 and CDR2 (germline): SEHNR, FQNEAQ (reference sequence). This CDR3 region has 13 residues. One entry per CDR3 protein, called by TCRdb with MiXCR from the 5' RACE reads. The sample shows hundreds of thousands of distinct CDR3 sequences, 12% of them seen only once. Study-level points and caveats: Within ankylosing spondylitis blood, a TCR beta motif made up of several highly homologous variants appeared to be characteristic.

Comments on this clonotype: The antigen is not known.

The TCR comes from a male donor with ankylosing spondylitis. The V gene is TRBV7-9, the J gene TRBJ1-2; perhaps TRBD1 as D (5 bases). The sequenced sample was blood, either unsorted or a sorted T cell fraction (not recorded which). The CDR3 is CASSLVRADGYTF. CDR3 nucleotides: TGTGCCAGCAGCTTAGTCAGGGCAGATGGCTACACCTTC.